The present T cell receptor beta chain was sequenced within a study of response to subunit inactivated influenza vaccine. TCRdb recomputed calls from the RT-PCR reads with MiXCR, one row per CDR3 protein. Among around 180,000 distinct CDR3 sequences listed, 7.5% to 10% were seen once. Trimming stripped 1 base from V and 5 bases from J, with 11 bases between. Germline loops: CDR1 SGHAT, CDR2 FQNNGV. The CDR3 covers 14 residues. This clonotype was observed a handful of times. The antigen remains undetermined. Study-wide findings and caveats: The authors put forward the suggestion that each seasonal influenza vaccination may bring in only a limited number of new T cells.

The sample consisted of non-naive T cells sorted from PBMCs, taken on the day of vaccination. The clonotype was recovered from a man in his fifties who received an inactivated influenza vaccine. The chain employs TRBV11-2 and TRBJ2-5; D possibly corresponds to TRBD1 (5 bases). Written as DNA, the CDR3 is TGTGCCAGCAGCTTAGGGACATCGACGGAGACCCAGTACTTC. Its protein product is CASSLGTSTETQYF. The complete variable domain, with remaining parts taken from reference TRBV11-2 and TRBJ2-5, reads EAGVAQSPRYKIIEKRQSVAFWCNPISGHATLYWYQQILGQGPKLLIQFQNNGVVDDSQLPKDRFSAERLKGVDSTLKIQPAKLEDSAVYLCASSLGTSTETQYFGPGTRLLVL.